One sample yielded the 11 T cell receptor beta chains listed below, sequenced in a study of CD4 T cells in relation to SARS-CoV-2 and coronaviruses. CD4+ T cells from unexposed donors were obtained before the COVID-19 pandemic (2011-2018). This table comes from immunoSEQ multiplex PCR, and its TCRdb copy is limited to in-frame clones, with some not included. The table has under 65,000 clones, 70% to 90% seen once. Sequenced input: memory CD4+ T cells from PBMCs. Receptors originate from a human donor in good health.

The genes are TRBV11-3 and TRBJ2-5, with 10 bases matching TRBD2. Trimming removed 4 bases from V and 4 bases from J; junction bases left unmatched: 6. Germline loops: CDR1 SGHNT, CDR2 YENEEA. This CDR3 spans 15 amino acids. DNA for the CDR3: TGTGCCAGCAGCTGGAGCGGGAGGGCCCCAGAGACCCAGTACTTC. Translating it yields CASSWSGRAPETQYF.

There are a few counts of this clone. V gene TRBV9 combines with J gene TRBJ2-7; D is unresolved. V lost 0 bases and J lost 2, with 9 bases in between. CDR1 and CDR2 from the germline V gene are SGDLS and YYNGEE. This CDR3 region has 14 residues. In DNA form, the CDR3 reads TGTGCCAGCAGCGTAGGTGCTCTTGCCTACGAGCAGTACTTC. It yields the protein CASSVGALAYEQYF.

The chain employs TRBV28 and TRBJ2-1; D ambiguous. Trimming left V 6 bases short and J 0 bases short, with 12 bases between. Germline V gives CDR1 MDHEN, CDR2 SYDVKM. This CDR3 comprises 15 residues. CDR3 sequence reads: CASREYPSSYNEQFF. For the CDR3, the DNA is TGTGCCAGCAGGGAGTATCCGAGCTCCTACAATGAGCAGTTCTTC.

This chain joins TRBV5-1 and TRBJ2-3; 11 positions match TRBD2. CDR1 and CDR2 from the germline V gene are SGHRS and YFSETQ. There are 19 residues in the CDR3. After removal of 3 bases from V and 6 bases from J, the junction contained 18 bases not matched to a gene. Here the CDR3 reads CASSWTRRGTSGRTDTQYF. The CDR3 coding sequence is TGCGCCAGCAGCTGGACACGGAGAGGAACTAGCGGGAGAACCGATACGCAGTATTTT.

This clone was counted once. The chain uses TRBV19 and TRBJ1-1; D remains ambiguous. The germline V gene has CDR1 LNHDA and CDR2 SQIVND (reference sequence). This CDR3 has 14 amino acids. Trimming shortened V by 7 bases and J by 2 bases, and 14 bases separated the two germline ends. This CDR3 is CASTENPPNTEAFF. In DNA form, the CDR3 reads TGTGCCAGTACTGAGAACCCACCTAACACTGAAGCTTTCTTT. Supplemented by reference TRBV19 and TRBJ1-1, the full variable domain reads DGGITQSPKYLFRKEGQNVTLSCEQNLNHDAMYWYRQDPGQGLRLIYYSQIVNDFQKGDIAEGYSVSREKKESFPLTVTSAQKNPTAFYLCASTENPPNTEAFFGQGTRLTVV.

This chain uses TRBV5-1 with TRBJ1-1; tentative D call: TRBD1 (6 bases). Germline V gene sequence: CDR1 SGHRS, CDR2 YFSETQ. The V end lost 3 bases, the J end lost 1 base, and 10 bases lay between the germline ends. The CDR3 has 14 residues. This CDR3 is CASSSGQRNTEAFF. The DNA of the CDR3 is TGCGCCAGCAGCTCCGGACAGAGGAACACTGAAGCTTTCTTT.

The genes are TRBV24-1 and TRBJ2-2; D is undetermined. V lost 9 bases, J lost 3 bases, and 13 bases lay in between. Germline CDR1 KGHDR, CDR2 SFDVKD. This CDR3 has 14 amino acids. This chain's CDR3 is CATSPGGDTGELFF. In DNA form, the CDR3 reads TGTGCCACCTCCCCGGGCGGAGACACCGGGGAGCTGTTTTTT.

V usage is TRBV6-6 and J usage is TRBJ2-3, with D perhaps being TRBD1 or TRBD2 (5 bases each). Germline V gene sequence: CDR1 MNHNY, CDR2 SVGAGI (reference sequence). The length of the CDR3 is 14 residues. With 6 bases removed from V and 0 bases from J, the gap between germline ends came to 10 bases. The DNA for the CDR3 is TGTGCCAGCAGGCCAGGGAGTAGCACAGATACGCAGTATTTT. Its translation is CASRPGSSTDTQYF.

This clone was recorded once. The chain recombines TRBV28 with TRBJ1-6; D is perhaps TRBD1 (6 bases). Germline values: CDR1 MDHEN, CDR2 SYDVKM. This CDR3 has 14 amino acids. V was trimmed by 6 bases and J by 10 bases, leaving 16 bases between them. Here the CDR3 DNA reads TGTGCCAGCAGGAAATACAGGGAGTCGTCACCCCTCCACTTT. Its protein is CASRKYRESSPLHF.

The chain employs TRBV28 and TRBJ1-1, with D possibly TRBD1 on 6 matching bases. Between the trimmed V and J ends, which lost 3 bases and 4 bases, there was a span of 24 bases. CDR1 and CDR2 (germline): MDHEN, SYDVKM. CDR3 size: 18 residues. CDR3 bases: TGTGCCAGCAGTTTCCCGGACAGTTGGGGGGCCTCGGTCACTGAAGCTTTCTTT. Its translation: CASSFPDSWGASVTEAFF.

The CDR3 DNA follows: TGTGCCAGCAGAGAGACGGGAGCCTCAGATACGCAGTATTTT. It yields the protein CASRETGASDTQYF. The rearrangement joins TRBV6-4 to TRBJ2-3; tentatively, D is TRBD2 (6 bases). The CDR3 totals 14 residues. V shed 6 bases and J shed 4 bases, with 14 bases lying between them. CDR1 and CDR2 (germline): MRHNA, SNTAGT.